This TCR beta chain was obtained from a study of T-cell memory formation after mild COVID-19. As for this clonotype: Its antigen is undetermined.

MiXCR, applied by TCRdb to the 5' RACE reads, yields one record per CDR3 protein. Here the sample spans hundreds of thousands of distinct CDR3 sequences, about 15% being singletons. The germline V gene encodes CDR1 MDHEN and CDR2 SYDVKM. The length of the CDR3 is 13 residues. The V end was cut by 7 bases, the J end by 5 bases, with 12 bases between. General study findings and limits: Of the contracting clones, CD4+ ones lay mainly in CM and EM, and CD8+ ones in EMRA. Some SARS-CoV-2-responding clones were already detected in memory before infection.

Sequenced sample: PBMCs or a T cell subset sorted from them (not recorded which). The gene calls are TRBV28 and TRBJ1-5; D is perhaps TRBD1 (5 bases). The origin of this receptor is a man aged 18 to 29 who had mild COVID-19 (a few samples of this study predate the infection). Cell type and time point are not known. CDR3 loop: CASKQGGDQPQHF. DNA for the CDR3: TGTGCCAGCAAGCAGGGCGGGGATCAGCCCCAGCATTTT.